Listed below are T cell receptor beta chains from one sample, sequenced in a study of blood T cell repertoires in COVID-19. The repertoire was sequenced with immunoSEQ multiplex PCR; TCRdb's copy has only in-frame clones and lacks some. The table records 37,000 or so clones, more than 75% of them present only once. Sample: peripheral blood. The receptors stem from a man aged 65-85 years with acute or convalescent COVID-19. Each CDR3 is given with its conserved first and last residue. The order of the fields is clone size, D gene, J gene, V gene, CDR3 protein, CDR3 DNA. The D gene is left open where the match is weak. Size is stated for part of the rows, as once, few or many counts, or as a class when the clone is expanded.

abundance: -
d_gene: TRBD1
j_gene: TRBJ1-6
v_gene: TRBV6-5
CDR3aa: CASGADRANSPLHF
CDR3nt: TGTGCCAGCGGAGCGGACAGGGCTAATTCACCCCTCCACTTT

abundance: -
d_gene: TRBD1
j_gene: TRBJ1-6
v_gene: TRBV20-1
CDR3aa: CSASHATGGGSPLHF
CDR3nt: TGCAGTGCTAGTCATGCGACAGGGGGAGGTTCACCCCTCCACTTT

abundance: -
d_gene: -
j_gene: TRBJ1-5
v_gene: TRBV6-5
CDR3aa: CASSKGDQPQHF
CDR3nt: TGTGCCAGCAGTAAGGGGGATCAGCCCCAGCATTTT

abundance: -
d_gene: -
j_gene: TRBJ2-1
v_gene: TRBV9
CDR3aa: CASSEDLRGEQFF
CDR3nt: TGTGCCAGCAGCGAGGACCTCCGGGGTGAGCAGTTCTTC

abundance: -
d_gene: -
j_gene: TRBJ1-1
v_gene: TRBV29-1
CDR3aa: CSVVQGHEAAFF
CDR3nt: TGCAGCGTTGTACAGGGCCACGAAGCAGCTTTCTTT

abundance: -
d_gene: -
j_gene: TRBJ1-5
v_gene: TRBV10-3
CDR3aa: CAISESSSNQPQHF
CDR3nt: TGTGCCATCAGTGAGTCGAGTAGCAATCAGCCCCAGCATTTT

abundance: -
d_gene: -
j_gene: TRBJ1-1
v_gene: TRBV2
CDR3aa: CASSGWSMNTEAFF
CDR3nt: TGTGCCAGCAGTGGTTGGTCTATGAACACTGAAGCTTTCTTT

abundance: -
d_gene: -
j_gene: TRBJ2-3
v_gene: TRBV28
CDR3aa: CASRRTITSTDTQYF
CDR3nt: TGTGCCAGCAGGCGTACTATCACTAGCACAGATACGCAGTATTTT

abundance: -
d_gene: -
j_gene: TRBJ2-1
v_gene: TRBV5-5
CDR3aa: CASSLAEVYNEQFF
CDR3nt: TGTGCCAGCAGCTTAGCGGAGGTATACAATGAGCAGTTCTTC

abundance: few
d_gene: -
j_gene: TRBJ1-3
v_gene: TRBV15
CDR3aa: CATSSLMGGGLFGNTIYF
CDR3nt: TGTGCCACCAGCTCCCTAATGGGGGGGGGACTCTTCGGAAACACCATATATTTT

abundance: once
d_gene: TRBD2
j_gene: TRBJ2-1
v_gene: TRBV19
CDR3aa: CASSPTSGVSYNEQFF
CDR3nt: TGTGCCAGTAGTCCTACGAGCGGGGTCTCCTACAATGAGCAGTTCTTC

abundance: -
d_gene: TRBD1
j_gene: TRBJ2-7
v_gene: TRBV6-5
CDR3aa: CASDRGEPYEQYF
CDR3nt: TGTGCCAGTGACAGGGGAGAACCCTACGAGCAGTACTTC

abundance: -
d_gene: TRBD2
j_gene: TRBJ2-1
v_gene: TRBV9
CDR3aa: CASSVDRGDSYNEQFF
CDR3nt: TGTGCCAGCAGCGTAGACCGGGGGGACTCCTACAATGAGCAGTTCTTC

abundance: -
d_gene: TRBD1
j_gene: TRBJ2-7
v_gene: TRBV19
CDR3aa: CASSTQSHRGVGSYEQYF
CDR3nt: TGTGCCAGTAGTACTCAGTCGCACAGGGGAGTCGGCTCCTACGAGCAGTACTTC

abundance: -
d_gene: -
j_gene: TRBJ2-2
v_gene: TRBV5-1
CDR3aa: CASSLRHGVPGTGELFF
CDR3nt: TGCGCCAGCAGCCTACGACATGGGGTCCCAGGGACCGGGGAGCTGTTTTTT

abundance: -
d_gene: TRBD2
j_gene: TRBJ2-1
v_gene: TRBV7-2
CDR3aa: CASSSAAGGEQFF
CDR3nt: TGTGCCAGCAGCTCCGCCGCGGGGGGTGAGCAGTTCTTC

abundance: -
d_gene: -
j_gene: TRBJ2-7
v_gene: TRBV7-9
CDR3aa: CASSFWRPPYEQYF
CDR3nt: TGTGCCAGCAGCTTTTGGCGGCCGCCCTACGAGCAGTACTTC

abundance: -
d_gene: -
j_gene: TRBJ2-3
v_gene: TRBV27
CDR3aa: CASSLGQGRADTQYF
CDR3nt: TGTGCCAGCAGTTTAGGTCAGGGGAGGGCAGATACGCAGTATTTT

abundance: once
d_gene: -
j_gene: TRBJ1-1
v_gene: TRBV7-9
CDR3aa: CASSRGAGNTEAFF
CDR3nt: TGTGCCAGCAGCCGGGGGGCAGGGAACACTGAAGCTTTCTTT

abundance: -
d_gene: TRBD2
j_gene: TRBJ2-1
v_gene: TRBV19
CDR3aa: CASSIDQGTSGLYNEQFF
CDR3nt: TGTGCCAGTAGTATAGATCAAGGGACTAGCGGGCTTTACAATGAGCAGTTCTTC

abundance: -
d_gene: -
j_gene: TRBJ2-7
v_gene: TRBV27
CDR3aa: CASTRHFYEQYF
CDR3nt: TGTGCCAGCACACGACATTTCTACGAGCAGTACTTC

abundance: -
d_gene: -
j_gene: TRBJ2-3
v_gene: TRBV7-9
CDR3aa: CASSLQADTQYF
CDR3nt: TGTGCCAGCAGTCTACAGGCAGATACGCAGTATTTT

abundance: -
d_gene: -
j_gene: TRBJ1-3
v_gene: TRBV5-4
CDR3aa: CASSPGGSGNTIYF
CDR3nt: TGTGCCAGCAGCCCCGGCGGCTCTGGAAACACCATATATTTT

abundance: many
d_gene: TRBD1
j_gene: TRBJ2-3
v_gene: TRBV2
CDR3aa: CASSEDRGHTDTQYF
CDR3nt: TGTGCCAGCAGTGAGGACAGGGGACACACAGATACGCAGTATTTT

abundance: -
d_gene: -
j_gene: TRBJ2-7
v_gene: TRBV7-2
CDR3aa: CASSSIDRRAEQYF
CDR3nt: TGTGCCAGCAGCTCGATTGACAGGCGCGCCGAGCAGTACTTC

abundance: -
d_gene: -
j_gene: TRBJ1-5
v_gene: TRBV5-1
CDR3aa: CASSPRGGQPQHF
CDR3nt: TGCGCCAGCAGCCCCCGGGGGGGACAGCCCCAGCATTTT

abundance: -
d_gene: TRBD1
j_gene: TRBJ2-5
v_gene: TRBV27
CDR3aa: CASSWRARQGEGETQYF
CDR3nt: TGTGCCAGCAGTTGGCGAGCACGACAGGGCGAAGGGGAGACCCAGTACTTC

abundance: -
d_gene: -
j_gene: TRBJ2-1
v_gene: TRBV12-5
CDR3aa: CASGLVIPRDEQFF
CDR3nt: TGTGCTAGTGGTTTGGTAATCCCTCGGGATGAGCAGTTCTTC

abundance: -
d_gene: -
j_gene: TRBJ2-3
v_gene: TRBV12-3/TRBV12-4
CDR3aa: CASSLARLDTQYF
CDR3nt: TGTGCCAGCAGTTTAGCGCGATTGGATACGCAGTATTTT

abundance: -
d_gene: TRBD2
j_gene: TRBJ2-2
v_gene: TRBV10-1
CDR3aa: CASNGAGGNTGELFF
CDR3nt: TGCGCCTCCAACGGGGCGGGGGGAAACACCGGGGAGCTGTTTTTT

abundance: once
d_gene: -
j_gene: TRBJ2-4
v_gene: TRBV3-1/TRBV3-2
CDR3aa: CASSTCGPIRKNIQYF
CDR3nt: TGTGCCAGCAGCACTTGTGGTCCCATTAGAAAAAACATTCAGTACTTC